This T cell receptor beta chain originates from a study of blood T cell repertoires in COVID-19. About the research overall: Sources were T cells, B-cell-depleted T cells, or PBMCs; the material itself was cDNA or gDNA.

The germline V gene encodes CDR1 MDHEN and CDR2 SYDVKM. V lost 2 bases, J lost 2 bases, and 13 bases lay in between. This CDR3 is 15 amino acids long. The cohort comprised adults aged about 18 to 100 years residing in approximately 25 US areas. Assay used: immunoSEQ multiplex PCR; TCRdb lists only in-frame clones, some missing. The sample has 300,000 to 450,000 clones, roughly nine tenths seen once. This clone was seen once. The specimen was PBMCs or T cells enriched from blood (not recorded which). The chain recombines TRBV28 with TRBJ2-7, with D possibly TRBD2 on 5 matching bases. The receptor's source is a man aged 18 to 29 who had recovered from COVID-19. CDR3 in amino acids: CASSLGLFKAYEQYF. CDR3 DNA sequence: TGTGCCAGCAGTTTAGGACTTTTTAAGGCCTACGAGCAGTACTTC.